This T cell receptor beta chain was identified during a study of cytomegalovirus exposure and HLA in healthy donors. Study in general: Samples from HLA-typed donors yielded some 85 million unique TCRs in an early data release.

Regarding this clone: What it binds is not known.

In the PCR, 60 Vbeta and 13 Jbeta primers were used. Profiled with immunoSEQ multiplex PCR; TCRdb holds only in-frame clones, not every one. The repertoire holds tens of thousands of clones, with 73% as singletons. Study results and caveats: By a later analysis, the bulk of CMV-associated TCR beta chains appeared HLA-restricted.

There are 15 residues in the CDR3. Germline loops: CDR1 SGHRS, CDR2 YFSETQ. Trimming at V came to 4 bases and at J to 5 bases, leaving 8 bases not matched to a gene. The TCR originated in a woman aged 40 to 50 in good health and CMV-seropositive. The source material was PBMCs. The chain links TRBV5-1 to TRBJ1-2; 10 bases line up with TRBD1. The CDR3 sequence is CASSLTPGQGYGYTF. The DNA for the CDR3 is TGCGCCAGCAGCCTTACGCCGGGACAGGGGTATGGCTACACCTTC.